Listed below are T cell receptor beta chains from one sample, sequenced in a study of vaccination and CD4 T cells after COVID-19. TCRdb fed the PCR reads into MiXCR, producing one record per CDR3 protein. The repertoire holds 20,000 or so distinct CDR3 sequences, with 55% to 65% as singletons. The sample was CD4+ T cells from blood, taken after SARS-CoV-2 vaccination. The receptors come from a human donor who had recovered from COVID-19. Each CDR3 is given with its conserved first and last residue. D genes are given only for firm matches. Where a row states a size, it is once, few, many or the class of an expanded clone; other rows omit it.

TRBV20-1	.	.	13	TRBJ2-7	TGCAGTGCTAGCGGGAGTAGGTCTGCCGAGCAGTACTTC	CSASGSRSAEQYF
TRBV15	.	few	15	TRBJ1-5	TGTGCCACCAGCCTTAACTTCAGGGGCAATCAGCCCCAGCATTTT	CATSLNFRGNQPQHF
TRBV6-1	.	.	14	TRBJ2-7	TGTGCCAGCAGTGAAGCAAGGCAGACCTACGAGCAGTACTTC	CASSEARQTYEQYF
TRBV12-3/TRBV12-4	.	.	18	TRBJ2-6	TGTGCCAGCAGTAACGCAGGGAAGGGGATGGTGGGGGCCAACGTCCTGACTTTC	CASSNAGKGMVGANVLTF
TRBV24-1	.	.	15	TRBJ2-5	TGTGCCACCAGTGGCTCTGCGGACTACCAAGAGACCCAGTACTTC	CATSGSADYQETQYF
TRBV27	TRBD1	.	16	TRBJ1-6	TGTGCCAGCAGTTTAGGGACAGCCCTCAGGAATTCACCCCTCCACTTT	CASSLGTALRNSPLHF
TRBV7-2	TRBD1	few	16	TRBJ2-3	TGTGCCAGCAGCCCGGGACAGACCCTAGGGGCAGATACGCAGTATTTT	CASSPGQTLGADTQYF
TRBV5-4	.	.	16	TRBJ2-2	TGTGCCAGCAGCTTGGTCTGGACTGGCAACACCGGGGAGCTGTTTTTT	CASSLVWTGNTGELFF
TRBV6-5	TRBD1	once	15	TRBJ2-7	TGTGCCAGCAGTTATCAAGATAGGGACAGCTACGAGCAGTACTTC	CASSYQDRDSYEQYF
TRBV20-1	TRBD1	few	15	TRBJ1-5	TGCAGTGCTACTACGGGTGACAGGGTGGCACAGCCCCAGCATTTT	CSATTGDRVAQPQHF
TRBV20-1	.	.	13	TRBJ2-5	TGCAGTGCTACGCCGGGCCTCCAAGAGACCCAGTACTTC	CSATPGLQETQYF
TRBV4-1	TRBD1	.	16	TRBJ2-5	TGCGCCAGCAGCCTCCAACGACAGGGGCGCCGGGAGACCCAGTACTTC	CASSLQRQGRRETQYF
TRBV10-2	.	.	16	TRBJ2-2	TGCGCCAGCAGAGCCACCACGGACGGGAACACCGGGGAGCTGTTTTTT	CASRATTDGNTGELFF
TRBV7-8	.	once	16	TRBJ2-3	TGTGCCAGCAGCTTAGCCTTTGTTGGGCCACTTGATACGCAGTATTTT	CASSLAFVGPLDTQYF
TRBV20-1	.	.	15	TRBJ1-2	TGCAGTGCTAGAGGTGGGATGGGTGGAGACTATGGCTACACCTTC	CSARGGMGGDYGYTF
TRBV20-1	.	.	13	TRBJ1-4	TGCAGTGCAGGCTGGACAGCTAATGAAAAACTGTTTTTT	CSAGWTANEKLFF
TRBV6-1	.	.	12	TRBJ2-5	TGTGCCAGCAGCGACAGCCCAGAGACCCAGTACTTC	CASSDSPETQYF
TRBV20-1	.	few	14	TRBJ2-3	TGCAGTGCCAAAGCGTGGAGAAATTCAGATACGCAGTATTTT	CSAKAWRNSDTQYF
TRBV7-9	.	few	14	TRBJ2-7	TGTGCCAGCAGCTTATCAGTTGGGACTTACGAGCAGTACTTC	CASSLSVGTYEQYF
TRBV7-2	.	few	13	TRBJ1-1	TGTGCCAGCAGCTTGAACAGGGAAACTGAAGCTTTCTTT	CASSLNRETEAFF
TRBV11-1	TRBD1	.	14	TRBJ2-1	TGTGCCAGCAGCAGGCGACAGGGGATGAATGAGCAGTTCTTC	CASSRRQGMNEQFF
TRBV15	.	.	18	TRBJ1-5	TGTGCCACCAGCCCGACCGGGACGCAGGTTTATAGCAATCAGCCCCAGCATTTT	CATSPTGTQVYSNQPQHF
TRBV6-1	TRBD1	.	15	TRBJ1-5	TGTGCCACCGGGGGGGACAGGGGTAGCAATCAGCCCCAGCATTTT	CATGGDRGSNQPQHF
TRBV20-1	.	.	11	TRBJ2-7	TGCAGTGCACAGGGAGGGTTCGGGCAGTACTTC	CSAQGGFGQYF